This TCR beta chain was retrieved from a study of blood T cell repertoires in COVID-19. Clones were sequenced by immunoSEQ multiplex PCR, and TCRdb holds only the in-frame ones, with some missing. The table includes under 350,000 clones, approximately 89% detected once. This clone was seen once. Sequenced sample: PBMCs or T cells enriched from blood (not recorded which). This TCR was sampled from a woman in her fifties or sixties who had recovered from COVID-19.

The CDR3 DNA reads as TGTGCCACTCCGAGGGGAGGGATGTTGAGGGAGGCTTTCTTT. Its protein is CATPRGGMLREAFF. The chain combines TRBV27 with TRBJ1-1; a possible D gene is TRBD1 (5 bases). V shed 10 bases and J shed 11 bases, with 26 bases lying between them. CDR1 is MNHEY and CDR2 is SMNVEV in the germline V gene (reference sequence). The CDR3 runs 14 residues.